This is a list of T cell receptor beta chains from one sample in a study of T cell responses to AZD1222 COVID-19 vaccine. Libraries were prepared by immunoSEQ multiplex PCR; TCRdb keeps only in-frame clonotypes and omits some of them. The table shows 150,000 to 180,000 clones, with under 95% occurring only once. The sample here was peripheral blood, taken on day 0 of AZD1222 vaccination. The origin of the receptors is an adult in good health. Each CDR3 is given with its conserved first and last residue. D genes are given only for firm matches. A clone size is listed for some rows: how often the clone was seen (once, few, many), or a class if it is expanded.

V	J	size	D	DNA	CDR3
TRBV5-1	TRBJ1-1	.	TRBD1	TGCGCCAGCAGCGCGCTGGGGGACAGTGAAGCTTTCTTT	CASSALGDSEAFF
TRBV7-2	TRBJ2-2	.	.	TGTGCCAGCATCCACCTGAACACCGGGGAGCTGTTTTTT	CASIHLNTGELFF
TRBV24-1	TRBJ1-2	.	.	TGTGCCACCAGTGCGGCCAGCCTAGGCGGCTACACCTTC	CATSAASLGGYTF
TRBV5-1	TRBJ1-6	.	TRBD1	TGCGCCAGCAGCTTGTTTATGATCGGGACAGATAATTCACCCCTCCACTTT	CASSLFMIGTDNSPLHF
TRBV7-3	TRBJ2-6	.	.	TGTGCCACCTCCGAAGGGGCCAACGTCCTGACTTTC	CATSEGANVLTF
TRBV7-6	TRBJ2-3	.	TRBD2	TGTGCCAGCAGCCGGGGGCTAGCGGGTATGACAGATACGCAGTATTTT	CASSRGLAGMTDTQYF
TRBV11-2	TRBJ2-1	.	.	TGTGCCAGCAGCCTGAGGTCTATCAGGCAGTACAATGAGCAGTTCTTC	CASSLRSIRQYNEQFF
TRBV2	TRBJ2-1	.	.	TGTGCCAGCACCGAGAACCCGCTGTTCGAGCAGTTCTTC	CASTENPLFEQFF
TRBV30	TRBJ1-5	.	.	TGTGCCTGGAGTGGGATGGGCAATCAGCCCCAGCATTTT	CAWSGMGNQPQHF
TRBV6-2/TRBV6-3	TRBJ1-6	once	.	TGTGCCAGCAGTTACTCGAAGCATAGGGGAGGTTCACCCCTCCACTTT	CASSYSKHRGGSPLHF
TRBV6-5	TRBJ1-4	.	.	TGTGCCAGCAGTTACCGGACAGCTAATGAAAAACTGTTTTTT	CASSYRTANEKLFF
TRBV7-2	TRBJ2-3	once	TRBD2	TGTGCCAGCAGCCCCTTAGCGGGAGGGTTGGATACGCAGTATTTT	CASSPLAGGLDTQYF
TRBV5-6	TRBJ1-1	.	.	TGTGCCAGCAGGATTCTCGACAGGCCGGGGACTGAAGCTTTCTTT	CASRILDRPGTEAFF
TRBV14	TRBJ2-1	.	.	TGTGCCAGCAGCCAAGAGGTAGCTGGGGAGCAGTTCTTC	CASSQEVAGEQFF
TRBV7-2	TRBJ2-3	.	TRBD2	TGTGCCAGCAGCCCTTACGGTAGCGGGGGGACAGATACGCAGTATTTT	CASSPYGSGGTDTQYF
TRBV12-3/TRBV12-4	TRBJ2-5	.	.	TGTGCCAGCAGTCCCATGGGAGAGACCCAGTACTTC	CASSPMGETQYF
TRBV10-3	TRBJ2-6	.	.	TGTGCCATCTCCGGTCTTATCGCCTCTGGGGCCAACGTCCTGACTTTC	CAISGLIASGANVLTF
TRBV25-1	TRBJ2-7	once	.	TGTGCCAGCAGTTTCAACAGCCGGGGCGAGCAGTACTTC	CASSFNSRGEQYF
TRBV4-1	TRBJ1-5	.	.	TGCGCCAGCAGCCAACAGGGGACCAATCAGCCCCAGCATTTT	CASSQQGTNQPQHF
TRBV5-1	TRBJ2-6	.	TRBD1	TGCGCCAGCAAGGGACAGGGGCTCTCTGGGGCCAACGTCCTGACTTTC	CASKGQGLSGANVLTF
TRBV7-8	TRBJ1-2	.	.	TGTGCCAGCAGCTTAGGCGGGGTAGAATATGGCTACACCTTC	CASSLGGVEYGYTF
TRBV6-2/TRBV6-3	TRBJ2-5	.	.	TGTGCCAGCAGTTACGATCCAGAACAAGAGACCCAGTACTTC	CASSYDPEQETQYF
TRBV28	TRBJ1-5	.	.	TGTGCCAGCAGTCCAGGAGGGGTCCGGCATCAGCCCCAGCATTTT	CASSPGGVRHQPQHF
TRBV13	TRBJ1-3	.	.	TGTGCCAGCAGCCCATCCCGGGTAATCCATGAACCCTCTGGAAACACCATATATTTT	CASSPSRVIHEPSGNTIYF
TRBV5-1	TRBJ2-7	.	.	TGCGCCAGCAGCTTGGAGGGGACGCACGAGCAGTACTTC	CASSLEGTHEQYF
TRBV7-6	TRBJ1-3	few	TRBD1	TGTGCCAGCAGCTCAAGAGGACAGGGCTCTGGAAACACCATATATTTT	CASSSRGQGSGNTIYF
TRBV5-1	TRBJ1-2	once	.	TGCGCCAGCACCGTTGACAGGCCGTATGGCTACACCTTC	CASTVDRPYGYTF
TRBV18	TRBJ2-7	.	TRBD1	TGTGCCAGCTCACCGGGGACAGGGGGGAGGTACGAGCAGTACTTC	CASSPGTGGRYEQYF
TRBV28	TRBJ2-1	.	TRBD2	TGTGCCAGCAGGGCGGGAGGGCTAAATGAGCAGTTCTTC	CASRAGGLNEQFF
TRBV3-1/TRBV3-2	TRBJ2-2	.	TRBD2	TGTGCCAGCAGCCAAGGCCAACCGGGACTAGCTTCCGGGGAGCTGTTTTTT	CASSQGQPGLASGELFF
TRBV19	TRBJ2-3	once	.	TGTGCCAGTAGTTGGGGCGATACGCAGTATTTT	CASSWGDTQYF
TRBV5-1	TRBJ1-1	.	TRBD1	TGCGCCAGCAGCTTGACCGACAGGGGAGGCACTGAAGCTTTCTTT	CASSLTDRGGTEAFF
TRBV6-6	TRBJ1-5	once	TRBD1	TGTGCCAGCAGTCTCCGGGACAGGGGGTTCGCAAACCGGCCGAAAAGGCCCCAGCATTTT	CASSLRDRGFANRPKRPQHF
TRBV5-1	TRBJ1-6	.	.	TGCGCCAGCAGCTCCGCGGGCCCGAGGTACTCACCCCTCCACTTT	CASSSAGPRYSPLHF
TRBV28	TRBJ1-2	.	TRBD1	TGTGCCAGCCTAAACCCAGGGGGCGATGGCTACACCTTC	CASLNPGGDGYTF
TRBV5-6	TRBJ1-2	.	.	TGTGCCAGCAGCTTGGGAGGAGGCGGCTCTAGTTATGGCTACACCTTC	CASSLGGGGSSYGYTF
TRBV18	TRBJ1-5	once	.	TGTGCCAGCTCACCAATGGGGGGCTTTCAGCCCCAGCATTTT	CASSPMGGFQPQHF
TRBV6-2/TRBV6-3	TRBJ1-5	.	.	TGTGCCAGCAGTCCGCCGCTAAAAAATCAGCCCCAGCATTTT	CASSPPLKNQPQHF
TRBV29-1	TRBJ1-4	.	TRBD1	TGCAGCGTTGAGGACAGGGGTTCTAGTGAAAAACTGTTTTTT	CSVEDRGSSEKLFF
TRBV25-1	TRBJ1-6	.	TRBD1	TGTGCCAGCAGTAACTCCGGGACAGGGGACTCACCCCTCCACTTT	CASSNSGTGDSPLHF
TRBV12-3/TRBV12-4	TRBJ1-2	.	TRBD1	TGTGCCAGCAGTGGACAGGGGTTCTATGGCTACACCTTC	CASSGQGFYGYTF
TRBV7-9	TRBJ1-1	.	TRBD1	TGTGCCAGCAGCGGGGGAACAGGGGGATTGAACACTGAAGCTTTCTTT	CASSGGTGGLNTEAFF
TRBV7-9	TRBJ1-2	.	.	TGTGCCAGCATCGAGGACGGCTATGGCTACACCTTC	CASIEDGYGYTF
TRBV27	TRBJ2-2	.	.	TGTGCCAGCAGAGACAGAGTTATGGCCGGGGAGCTGTTTTTT	CASRDRVMAGELFF
TRBV28	TRBJ1-6	once	.	TGTGCCAGCAGTTTGGGCCCCAGGTATTCACCCCTCCACTTT	CASSLGPRYSPLHF
TRBV14	TRBJ2-1	.	.	TGTGCCAGCAGCCAAGACTTACAGGGAACTGAGCAGTTCTTC	CASSQDLQGTEQFF
TRBV11-2	TRBJ1-2	.	.	TGTGCCACCTCGAGCTTAGACAGCTATGGCTACACCTTC	CATSSLDSYGYTF
TRBV28	TRBJ1-6	.	.	TGTGCCAGCAGTTTACTTGGACGGTATAATTCACCCCTCCACTTT	CASSLLGRYNSPLHF
TRBV9	TRBJ1-5	.	.	TGTGCCAGCAGCGTAGATTCGGGAAGATATCAGCCCCAGCATTTT	CASSVDSGRYQPQHF
TRBV9	TRBJ1-1	.	.	TGTGCCAGCAGCTTACTGGACGGGAACACTGAAGCTTTCTTT	CASSLLDGNTEAFF
TRBV4-1	TRBJ2-7	.	.	TGCGCCAGCAGCCACCTTCCCGGGACTGCTGGCTACGAGCAGTACTTC	CASSHLPGTAGYEQYF
TRBV5-1	TRBJ1-4	.	.	TGCGCCAGCAGCCTCTCTATTAGGGGGAGTGGTGAAAAACTGTTTTTT	CASSLSIRGSGEKLFF
TRBV6-5	TRBJ1-2	.	TRBD1	TGTGCCAGCAGCCCAGGGGGAATGCTTGGCTACACCTTC	CASSPGGMLGYTF
TRBV6-5	TRBJ1-1	.	.	TGTGCCAGCAGTCGCACAGAGAACACTGAAGCTTTCTTT	CASSRTENTEAFF
TRBV28	TRBJ2-7	.	.	TGTGCCAGCAGTTTCGAGGGGTCCTACTCCTACGAGCAGTACTTC	CASSFEGSYSYEQYF
TRBV10-3	TRBJ2-3	.	.	TGTGCCATCAGGGCGGATACGCAGTATTTT	CAIRADTQYF
TRBV4-1	TRBJ2-1	.	TRBD1	TGCGCCAGCAGCCAAGCCAGGGGGTTAGTAGGAGAGGGCTCCTACAATGAGCAGTTCTTC	CASSQARGLVGEGSYNEQFF
TRBV30	TRBJ1-5	once	.	TGTGCCTGGAGTCCCGGACAGATGGAAGGTCAGCCCCAGCATTTT	CAWSPGQMEGQPQHF
TRBV29-1	TRBJ2-5	once	.	TGCAGCGTCCAAGGAGGGACATTCGGATTGGAGACCCAGTACTTC	CSVQGGTFGLETQYF
TRBV5-4	TRBJ2-7	.	TRBD1	TGTGCCAGCAGCAAAAGACAGGGCGTCCACGAGCAGTACTTC	CASSKRQGVHEQYF